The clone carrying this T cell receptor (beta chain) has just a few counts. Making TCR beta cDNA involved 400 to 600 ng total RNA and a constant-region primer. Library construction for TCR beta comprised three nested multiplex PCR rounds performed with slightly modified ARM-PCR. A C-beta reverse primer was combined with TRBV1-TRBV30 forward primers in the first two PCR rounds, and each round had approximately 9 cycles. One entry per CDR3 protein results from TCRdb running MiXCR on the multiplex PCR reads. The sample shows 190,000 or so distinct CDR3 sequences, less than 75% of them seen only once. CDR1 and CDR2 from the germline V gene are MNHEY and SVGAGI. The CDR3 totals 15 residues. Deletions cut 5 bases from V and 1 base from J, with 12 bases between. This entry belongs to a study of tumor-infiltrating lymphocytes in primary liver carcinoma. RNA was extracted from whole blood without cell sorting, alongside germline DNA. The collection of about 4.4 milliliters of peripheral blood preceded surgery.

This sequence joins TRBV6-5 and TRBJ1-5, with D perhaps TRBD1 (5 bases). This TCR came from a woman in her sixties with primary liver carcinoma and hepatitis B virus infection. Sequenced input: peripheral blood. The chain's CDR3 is CASSGGVSSNQPQHF. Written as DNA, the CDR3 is TGTGCCAGCAGTGGGGGGGTCTCGAGCAATCAGCCCCAGCATTTT.